This T cell receptor (beta chain) was recorded in a study of regulatory T cells in long-lasting Graves disease. General study findings and limits: Persistent-disease Graves' patients showed less TCR diversity than new cases. A greater number of public clonotypes (roughly 2,800) was shared by persistent patients than by new patients (about 960).

This CDR3 comprises 15 residues. Between the trimmed V and J ends, which lost 5 bases and 9 bases, there was a span of 19 bases. Germline CDR1 KGHDR, CDR2 SFDVKD. Indicated time point: newly diagnosed GD, antithyroid drugs for less than 3 months. Extracted RNA from PBMCs served as the source of the TCR library. This clonotype was observed many times. Its target is unknown. iRepertoire HTBI primers and Arm-PCR of CDR3 regions built TCR beta libraries. TCRdb reanalysed the multiplex PCR reads using MiXCR and keeps one entry per CDR3 protein. In the table there are approximately 490,000 distinct CDR3 sequences, around 15% of which are singletons. These same data were also listed under a study on T cells in Graves' hyperthyroidism and ophthalmopathy. As that report states: The TCR CDR3 was amplified in a first-round RT-PCR using the HTBI primer set. Ophthalmopathy, as predicted by the model, came a median about seven months after the prediction.

This chain links TRBV24-1 with TRBJ2-1; perhaps TRBD2 as D (6 bases). This clonotype was sampled from a man aged 35-49 years with Graves disease. The material sequenced was peripheral blood mononuclear cells (PBMCs), taken at new diagnosis, from a patient treated with antithyroid drugs. This CDR3 reads CATSVGTPSGREQFF. The CDR3 DNA follows: TGTGCCACCAGTGTTGGGACTCCCTCGGGCCGTGAGCAGTTCTTC.